The entry below gives a single T cell receptor (beta chain) sequence along with its context. Its target is not known. The data derive from a study of cytomegalovirus exposure and HLA in healthy donors. About the research overall: T cells numbering around 200 million yielded some 100 million unique TCR beta sequences in an earlier analysis. Tens of millions of unique TCRs, all from HLA-typed donors, were included in an early release of the data.

Whole-study results and caveats: A later analysis reportedly found that, within productive TCRs, an Asian-associated ancestry cluster had fewer N-insertions than the mean observed across the roughly 700 donors. Many donors carried some public TCRs, although rarity characterized most TCR sequences.

The PCR contained 60 Vbeta and 13 Jbeta primers. TCRdb's copy holds only in-frame clones and misses some; the assay was immunoSEQ multiplex PCR. The table has about 130,000 clones, 60% to 85% seen once. The origin of this receptor is a man in his fifties or sixties in good health and CMV-seronegative. The specimen sequenced was PBMCs.

The CDR3 reads CASSIDSGGGQPQHF. The CDR3 bases are TGTGCCAGTAGTATAGATAGCGGGGGCGGGCAGCCCCAGCATTTT. This rearrangement joins TRBV19 to TRBJ1-5; D is possibly TRBD1 (6 bases). Trimming left V 0 bases short and J 7 bases short, with 13 bases between. Germline values: CDR1 LNHDA, CDR2 SQIVND (reference sequence). This CDR3 region has 15 residues.